This T cell receptor (beta chain) stems from a study of blood T cell repertoires in COVID-19. Study-wide background: Acute-phase and convalescent COVID-19 samples originated in the United States, Italy and Spain. From T cells, B-cell-depleted T cells, or PBMCs came the material, which was cDNA or gDNA.

The repertoire was sequenced with immunoSEQ multiplex PCR; TCRdb's copy has only in-frame clones and lacks some. This sample yields about 130,000 clones, of which under 95% are seen a single time; approximately 3.7% belongs to the top ten. This TCR was sampled from a man aged 50 or older with active COVID-19. Material for sequencing was peripheral blood.

In nucleotides, the CDR3 is TGTGCCAGTGCCCCCGGAGACTTCGGGTTAACCGGGGAGCTGTTTTTT. As protein: CASAPGDFGLTGELFF. The chain uses TRBV19 and TRBJ2-2; D is ambiguous. V lost 8 bases and J 5 bases, leaving 21 bases between the germline ends. Germline assignment: CDR1 LNHDA and CDR2 SQIVND (reference sequence). The length of the CDR3 is 16 residues.